Included here is one T cell receptor (beta chain) sequence, with context. Its specificity is unknown. This specimen belongs to a study of cytomegalovirus exposure and HLA in healthy donors. Overall study results and limits: Rarity marked most TCR sequences, yet some public TCRs occurred in many donors. Equally common other TCR beta chains were less clonally expanded than HLA-associated ones, a later analysis found.

This CDR3 is 15 amino acids long. The V gene lost 2 bases and the J gene lost 7 bases, with 17 bases spanning the gap. Germline CDR1 reads SEHNR; CDR2 reads FQNEAQ (reference sequence). PCR was performed using 60 Vbeta and 13 Jbeta primers. TCRdb's table, derived via immunoSEQ multiplex PCR, lists solely in-frame clones and lacks some. The repertoire includes some 77,000 clones, 79% of them detected once, and 2% to 3% sits in the top ten. Specimen: PBMCs. This receptor was identified in a man aged 25 to 40 in good health and CMV-seronegative. The chain employs TRBV7-9 and TRBJ1-2; D is uncertain. The CDR3: CASSLSAPAAVGYTF. The CDR3 DNA reads TGTGCCAGCAGCTTAAGTGCCCCCGCGGCGGTTGGCTACACCTTC. The full variable domain, its missing parts supplied by reference TRBV7-9 and TRBJ1-2, is DTGVSQNPRHKITKRGQNVTFRCDPISEHNRLYWYRQTLGQGPEFLTYFQNEAQLEKSRLLSDRFSAERPKGSFSTLEIQRTEQGDSAMYLCASSLSAPAAVGYTFGSGTRLTVV.